This T cell receptor (beta chain) was documented in a study of T cell repertoires in cytomegalovirus infection. At the level of the study: Based on public TCR beta signatures, there were indications of CMV infection and of a matching HLA type. Study-level points and caveats: HLA-C-restricted CMV clonotypes gave the most frequent clonotype in two of eight donors.

TCRdb called the reads again in MiXCR, with one record for every CDR3 protein. The table records some 160,000 distinct CDR3 sequences, roughly 17% of them present only once. Germline lookup yields CDR1 DFQATT and CDR2 SNEGSKA (reference sequence). V was shortened by 6 bases and J by 4 bases, with 19 bases between the two germline ends. CDR3 length equals 15 residues. The table lists this clonotype with a few counts. Its antigen is unknown. The chain couples TRBV20-1 to TRBJ1-5; a possible D gene is TRBD1 (6 bases). The source material was CD8+ T cells from PBMCs. The source of this sequence is a human donor in good health (CMV status not recorded). Some clones in this sample may be carry-over from other donors' samples. Here the CDR3 DNA reads TGCAGTGCCAAAAGGGGGGCAGGGGCAAATCAGCCCCAGCATTTT. Its protein product is CSAKRGAGANQPQHF.